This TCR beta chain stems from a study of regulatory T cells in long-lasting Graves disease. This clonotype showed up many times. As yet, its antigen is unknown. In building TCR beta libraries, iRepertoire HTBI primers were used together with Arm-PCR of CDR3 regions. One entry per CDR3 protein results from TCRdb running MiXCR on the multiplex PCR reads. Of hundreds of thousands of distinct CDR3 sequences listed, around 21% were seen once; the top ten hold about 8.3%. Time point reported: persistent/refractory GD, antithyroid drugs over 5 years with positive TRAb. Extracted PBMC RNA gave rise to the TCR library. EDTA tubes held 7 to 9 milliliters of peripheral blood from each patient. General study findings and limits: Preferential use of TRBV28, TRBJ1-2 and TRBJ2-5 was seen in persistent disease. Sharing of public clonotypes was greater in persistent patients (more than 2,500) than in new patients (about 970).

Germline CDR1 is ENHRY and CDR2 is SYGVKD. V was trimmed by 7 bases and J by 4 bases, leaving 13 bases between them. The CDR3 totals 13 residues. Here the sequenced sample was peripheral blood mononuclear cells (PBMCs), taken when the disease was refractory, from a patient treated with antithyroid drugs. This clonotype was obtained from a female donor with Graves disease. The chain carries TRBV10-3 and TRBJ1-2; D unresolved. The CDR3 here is CAITEDARYGYTF. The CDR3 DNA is TGTGCCATCACAGAGGACGCCCGCTATGGCTACACCTTC.